Listed below are T cell receptor beta chains from one sample, sequenced in a study of control samples from healthy donors and cancer patients. The protocol was immunoSEQ multiplex PCR, while the TCRdb copy is restricted to in-frame clones and leaves out a portion. The repertoire holds around 70,000 clones, with about 94% as singletons. Sequencing was performed on blood. The receptor source for this set is a woman aged 30 to 39 in good health. CDR3s include the opening cysteine and the closing phenylalanine or tryptophan. Fields, in order: D gene, V gene, J gene, CDR3 protein, CDR3 DNA. D genes are given only for firm matches.

D: TRBD1
V: TRBV7-9
J: TRBJ1-1
CDR3: CASSSTGTGNTEAFF
DNA: TGTGCCAGCAGCTCGACCGGGACAGGGAACACTGAAGCTTTCTTT

D: .
V: TRBV7-8
J: TRBJ2-4
CDR3: CASGDSELAKNIQYF
DNA: TGTGCCAGCGGAGACAGCGAACTAGCCAAAAACATTCAGTACTTC

D: .
V: TRBV7-9
J: TRBJ2-1
CDR3: CASSLAISGSYNEQFF
DNA: TGTGCCAGCAGCTTAGCTATCTCCGGCTCCTACAATGAGCAGTTCTTC

D: .
V: TRBV7-9
J: TRBJ2-2
CDR3: CASSLLADRSGELFF
DNA: TGTGCCAGCAGCTTACTGGCGGATCGAAGCGGGGAGCTGTTTTTT

D: .
V: TRBV6-5
J: TRBJ1-1
CDR3: CASTGILNTEAFF
DNA: TGTGCCAGTACGGGCATTTTGAACACTGAAGCTTTCTTT

D: .
V: TRBV5-8
J: TRBJ1-2
CDR3: CASSLTIRVRGYTF
DNA: TGTGCCAGCAGCTTGACAATCAGGGTGCGTGGCTACACCTTC

D: TRBD1
V: TRBV6-2/TRBV6-3
J: TRBJ2-7
CDR3: CASSKYRGSYEQYF
DNA: TGTGCCAGCAGTAAGTACAGGGGCTCCTACGAGCAGTACTTC

D: .
V: TRBV9
J: TRBJ2-2
CDR3: CASSGTGTPNTGELFF
DNA: TGTGCCAGCAGCGGGACCGGGACTCCAAACACCGGGGAGCTGTTTTTT

D: .
V: TRBV24-1
J: TRBJ2-3
CDR3: CATSDAPGWAAADTQYF
DNA: TGTGCCACCAGTGATGCACCTGGGTGGGCCGCGGCAGATACGCAGTATTTT

D: TRBD1
V: TRBV4-1
J: TRBJ1-2
CDR3: CASSQDEQGARGYTF
DNA: TGCGCCAGTAGCCAAGATGAGCAGGGGGCGCGAGGCTACACCTTC

D: .
V: TRBV6-5
J: TRBJ1-1
CDR3: CASFASGGTEAFF
DNA: TGTGCCAGCTTTGCCAGCGGGGGCACTGAAGCTTTCTTT